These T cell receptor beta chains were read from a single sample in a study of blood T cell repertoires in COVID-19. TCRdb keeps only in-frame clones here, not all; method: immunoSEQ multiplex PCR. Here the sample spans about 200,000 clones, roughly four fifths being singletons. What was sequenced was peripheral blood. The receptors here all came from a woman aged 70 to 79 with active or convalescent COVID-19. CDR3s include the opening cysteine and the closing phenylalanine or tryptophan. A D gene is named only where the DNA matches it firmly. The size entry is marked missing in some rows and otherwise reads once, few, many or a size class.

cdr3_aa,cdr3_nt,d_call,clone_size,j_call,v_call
CASSQKGAAAGSDTQYF,TGCGCCAGCAGCCAGAAGGGGGCGGCGGCAGGGTCAGATACGCAGTATTTT,TRBD1,-,TRBJ2-3,TRBV4-1
CASSPNDRGQNSPLHF,TGTGCCAGCAGCCCAAACGACAGGGGGCAGAATTCACCCCTCCACTTT,TRBD1,once,TRBJ1-6,TRBV7-9
CSVLRGKTQYF,TGCAGCGTTTTAAGGGGGAAGACCCAGTACTTC,-,-,TRBJ2-5,TRBV29-1
CASSLTGSATNEKLFF,TGTGCCAGTAGCTTGACAGGGTCGGCAACTAATGAAAAACTGTTTTTT,TRBD1,once,TRBJ1-4,TRBV19
CASKSPGTPQETQYF,TGTGCCAGCAAGAGCCCCGGGACACCCCAAGAGACCCAGTACTTC,-,-,TRBJ2-5,TRBV28
CASRGLSAGTDQPQHF,TGTGCCAGCAGGGGCCTATCGGCAGGGACAGATCAGCCCCAGCATTTT,TRBD1,-,TRBJ1-5,TRBV27
CSVHRGTEAFF,TGCAGCGTCCACAGGGGTACTGAAGCTTTCTTT,TRBD1,-,TRBJ1-1,TRBV29-1
CASSLIGPGGEQYF,TGTGCCAGCAGCTTAATCGGACCCGGGGGAGAGCAGTACTTC,-,-,TRBJ2-7,TRBV7-3
CASLRLAEGNEQFF,TGTGCCAGCCTCCGGCTAGCGGAGGGCAATGAGCAGTTCTTC,TRBD2,-,TRBJ2-1,TRBV2
CSVGTIENIQYF,TGCAGCGTCGGGACTATAGAAAACATTCAGTACTTC,TRBD2,once,TRBJ2-4,TRBV29-1
CASSLGLVGRNTIYF,TGCGCCAGCAGCTTAGGACTTGTAGGGAGAAACACCATATATTTT,-,-,TRBJ1-3,TRBV5-1
CASSPSWRGGENEQFF,TGTGCCAGTAGTCCTTCCTGGCGGGGAGGGGAGAATGAGCAGTTCTTC,TRBD2,-,TRBJ2-1,TRBV19
CASSQERQTPLHF,TGTGCCAGCAGCCAAGAGCGGCAGACACCCCTCCACTTT,-,-,TRBJ1-6,TRBV14
CASSQDMIETNTQYF,TGTGCCAGCAGCCAAGATATGATAGAAACCAATACGCAGTATTTT,-,-,TRBJ2-3,TRBV14
CASSESWAISTDTQYF,TGTGCCAGCAGTGAATCATGGGCAATTAGCACAGATACGCAGTATTTT,-,-,TRBJ2-3,TRBV2
CASSPYMSSYNEQFF,TGTGCCAGCTCACCATATATGAGCTCCTACAATGAGCAGTTCTTC,-,-,TRBJ2-1,TRBV18
CASSLALGLANSYEQYF,TGTGCTAGCAGCTTAGCGCTGGGACTAGCAAACTCCTACGAGCAGTACTTC,TRBD2,-,TRBJ2-7,TRBV7-7
CASSLGGKGETQYF,TGCGCCAGCAGCTTGGGAGGGAAAGGGGAGACCCAGTACTTC,-,once,TRBJ2-5,TRBV5-1
CASSRLAGLGVEQFF,TGTGCCAGCAGCCGACTAGCGGGGCTTGGTGTTGAGCAGTTCTTC,TRBD2,-,TRBJ2-1,TRBV28
CSASPRGLGGQFF,TGCAGTGCTAGTCCGCGCGGACTGGGGGGGCAGTTCTTC,-,-,TRBJ2-1,TRBV20-1
CASTLGLKGTDTQYF,TGTGCCAGCACTCTCGGGCTCAAGGGGACAGATACGCAGTATTTT,-,-,TRBJ2-3,TRBV11-2
CASEERGEQYF,TGTGCCAGCGAAGAAAGGGGGGAGCAGTACTTC,-,-,TRBJ2-7,TRBV7-9
CAQSWGGNYEQYF,TGTGCCCAGTCGTGGGGGGGGAACTACGAGCAGTACTTC,TRBD2,-,TRBJ2-7,TRBV30
CASSPLRQGGEAFF,TGTGCCAGCTCACCACTTCGTCAGGGGGGTGAAGCTTTCTTT,TRBD1,-,TRBJ1-1,TRBV18
CASSPRDRDSGYTF,TGTGCCAGCTCACCACGGGACAGGGATTCTGGCTACACCTTC,TRBD1,-,TRBJ1-2,TRBV18
CASSMRGVIAKNIQYF,TGTGCCAGTAGTATGCGAGGCGTCATAGCCAAAAACATTCAGTACTTC,-,few,TRBJ2-4,TRBV19
CASSPGGGPADTQYF,TGTGCCAGCAGCCCCGGGGGGGGCCCGGCAGATACGCAGTATTTT,TRBD2,-,TRBJ2-3,TRBV4-2
CASSPPYSSSYEQYF,TGTGCCAGCTCACCACCGTACAGCTCCTCCTACGAGCAGTACTTC,-,-,TRBJ2-7,TRBV18
CASSQKADRVNTEAFF,TGCGCCAGCAGTCAAAAGGCGGACAGGGTGAACACTGAAGCTTTCTTT,TRBD1,-,TRBJ1-1,TRBV23-1
CASSQDGAASTDTQYF,TGCGCCAGCAGCCAAGATGGAGCTGCTAGCACAGATACGCAGTATTTT,-,-,TRBJ2-3,TRBV4-1
CASSLGTRSSLNTEAFF,TGTGCCAGCAGTTTAGGGACACGGTCCTCCTTGAACACTGAAGCTTTCTTT,-,-,TRBJ1-1,TRBV28
CASSSGQRIAKNIQYF,TGTGCCAGCAGCTCCGGACAGAGGATAGCCAAAAACATTCAGTACTTC,-,once,TRBJ2-4,TRBV11-2
CASSSDGSSGNTIYF,TGTGCCAGCAGCTCCGACGGGAGCTCTGGAAACACCATATATTTT,-,-,TRBJ1-3,TRBV6-6
CASRPRLAGGGKTQYF,TGCGCCAGCAGGCCTCGACTAGCGGGAGGAGGAAAGACCCAGTACTTC,TRBD2,-,TRBJ2-5,TRBV5-1
CASSAGPPWMQFF,TGTGCCAGCAGCGCGGGACCACCTTGGATGCAGTTCTTC,-,-,TRBJ2-1,TRBV6-5
CASSEWSGRVDEQYF,TGTGCCAGCAGTGAGTGGAGCGGGAGGGTTGACGAGCAGTACTTC,TRBD2,-,TRBJ2-7,TRBV2
CASSATSGREETQYF,TGTGCCAGCAGCGCGACTAGCGGGAGGGAAGAGACCCAGTACTTC,TRBD2,once,TRBJ2-5,TRBV9
CASSLVSWRDQETQYF,TGTGCCAGCAGCTTAGTGAGTTGGAGGGACCAAGAGACCCAGTACTTC,-,-,TRBJ2-5,TRBV7-9
CAIRIDQTAYEQYF,TGTGCCATCAGGATTGACCAGACAGCATACGAGCAGTACTTC,-,-,TRBJ2-7,TRBV10-3
CSVEEIARGELFF,TGCAGCGTTGAGGAAATAGCGAGGGGGGAGCTGTTTTTT,-,-,TRBJ2-2,TRBV29-1
CSVPGTDSYEQYF,TGCAGCGTTCCCGGGACAGACTCCTACGAGCAGTACTTC,TRBD1,-,TRBJ2-7,TRBV29-1
CAWSRIAWTSGRPSYKDEQFF,TGTGCCTGGAGTCGGATCGCTTGGACTAGCGGGAGGCCCTCCTACAAGGATGAGCAGTTCTTC,TRBD2,-,TRBJ2-1,TRBV30
CASSPDRKAEAFF,TGTGCCAGCAGCCCGGACAGGAAGGCTGAAGCTTTCTTT,TRBD1,-,TRBJ1-1,TRBV28
CASSRDRGKANYGYTF,TGTGCCAGCAGTAGAGACAGGGGGAAAGCTAACTATGGCTACACCTTC,TRBD1,-,TRBJ1-2,TRBV28
CASSLGGGSNTEAFF,TGCGCCAGCAGCTTGGGCGGGGGAAGCAACACTGAAGCTTTCTTT,-,-,TRBJ1-1,TRBV5-1
CASSRGRDTEAFF,TGTGCCAGCAGCAGGGGGCGTGATACTGAAGCTTTCTTT,TRBD1,once,TRBJ1-1,TRBV6-4
CATSRDPHSNQPQHF,TGTGCCACCAGCAGAGATCCCCATAGCAATCAGCCCCAGCATTTT,-,-,TRBJ1-5,TRBV15
CASKDRVQNIQYF,TGTGCCAGTAAGGACAGGGTGCAAAACATTCAGTACTTC,TRBD1,-,TRBJ2-4,TRBV19